The entry that follows covers one TCR beta chain sequence. The antigen remains unidentified. The sample comes from a study of shared clonotypes between healthy human individuals. Overall study findings and caveats: Several donors shared approximately 5% of their naive CD4 clonotypes.

As originally analysed: Junction-only sequences without quality scores came from ImmunoSEQ, so filtering differed. Only in-frame clones appear in the TCRdb table, and some are missing; sequencing was by immunoSEQ multiplex PCR. V and J calls plus clone size are reproduced from that table; the DNA served to infer D and trimming. Seen here are 300,000 or so clones, around two thirds observed once, and the top ten hold about a tenth. This TCR came from a man under 40 in good health. Sequenced material: memory CD4+ T cells sorted from blood. Stated subset: CD45RA-negative fraction.

DNA of the CDR3: TGTGCCAGCAGTTTACGGGCCGGGACTAGCTACTCCTACGAGCAGTACTTC. Protein: CASSLRAGTSYSYEQYF. The chain uses TRBV27 and TRBJ2-7; 9 bases align to TRBD2. Trimming removed 2 bases from V and 0 bases from J; junction bases left unmatched: 8. Per the germline V gene, CDR1 is MNHEY and CDR2 is SMNVEV (reference sequence). The CDR3 is 17 amino acids.